The present T cell receptor (beta chain) was sequenced within a study of blood T cell repertoires in COVID-19. Study details: T cells, B-cell-depleted T cells, or PBMCs provided the cDNA or gDNA that served as material.

The CDR3 is made up of 16 amino acids. Per germline, CDR1 MDHEN and CDR2 SYDVKM. J gave up 14 bases and V 5 bases, and 13 bases lay outside the gene matches. Per the authors' pipeline: Estimation of nucleated cell counts relied on the amplification of reference gene primers. Only in-frame clones appear in the TCRdb table, and some are missing; sequencing was by immunoSEQ multiplex PCR. Clonal size and the V and J genes are those of that table, whereas D and trimming came from the DNA. There are approximately 20,000 clones in the sample; roughly 85% occur only once, and around 64% lies in the top ten.

Material: peripheral blood. This TCR was recovered from a man older than 75 with acute or convalescent COVID-19. The chain uses TRBV28 and TRBJ1-6, with TRBD1 matching over 12 bases. The CDR3 loop is CASSQTTGTGGLSLHF. The CDR3 coding sequence is TGTGCCAGCAGTCAAACAACCGGGACAGGGGGCTTATCCCTCCACTTT.